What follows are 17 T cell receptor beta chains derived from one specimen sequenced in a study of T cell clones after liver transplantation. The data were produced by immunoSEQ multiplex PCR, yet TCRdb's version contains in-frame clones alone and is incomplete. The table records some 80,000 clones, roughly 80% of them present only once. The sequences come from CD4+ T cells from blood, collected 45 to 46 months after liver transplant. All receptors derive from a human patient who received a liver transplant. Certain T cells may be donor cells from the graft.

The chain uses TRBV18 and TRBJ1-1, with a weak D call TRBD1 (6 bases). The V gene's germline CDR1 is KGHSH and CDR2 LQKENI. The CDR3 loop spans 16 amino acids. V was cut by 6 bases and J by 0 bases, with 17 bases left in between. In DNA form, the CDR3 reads TGTGCCAGCTCTCTGTCAGGGGTGCGGATGAACACTGAAGCTTTCTTT. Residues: CASSLSGVRMNTEAFF.

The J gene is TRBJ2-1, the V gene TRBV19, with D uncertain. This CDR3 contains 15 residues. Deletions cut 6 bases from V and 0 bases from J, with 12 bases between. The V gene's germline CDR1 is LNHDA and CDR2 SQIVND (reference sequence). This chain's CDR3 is CASSLDGNSYNEQFF. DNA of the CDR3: TGTGCCAGTAGCCTTGACGGAAACTCCTACAATGAGCAGTTCTTC.

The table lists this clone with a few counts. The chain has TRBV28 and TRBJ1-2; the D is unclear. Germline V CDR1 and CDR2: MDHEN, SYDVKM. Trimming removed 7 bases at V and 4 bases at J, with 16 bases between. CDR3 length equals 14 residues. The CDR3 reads CASIRTLTGYGYTF. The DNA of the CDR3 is TGTGCCAGCATCCGAACTCTAACTGGCTATGGCTACACCTTC.

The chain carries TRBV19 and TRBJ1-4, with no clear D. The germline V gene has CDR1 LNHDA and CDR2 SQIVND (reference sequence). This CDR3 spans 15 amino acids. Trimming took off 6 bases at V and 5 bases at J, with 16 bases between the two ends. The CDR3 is CASRSVTRPNEKLFF. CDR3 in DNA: TGTGCCAGTAGATCAGTGACCCGACCAAATGAAAAACTGTTTTTT.

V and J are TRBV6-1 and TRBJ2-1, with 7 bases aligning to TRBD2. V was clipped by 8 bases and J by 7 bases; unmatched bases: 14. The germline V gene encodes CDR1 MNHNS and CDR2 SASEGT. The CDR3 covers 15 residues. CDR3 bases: TGTGCCAGCCTCCCTAGCGGCCCTACGATTAATGAGCAGTTCTTC. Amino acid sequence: CASLPSGPTINEQFF.

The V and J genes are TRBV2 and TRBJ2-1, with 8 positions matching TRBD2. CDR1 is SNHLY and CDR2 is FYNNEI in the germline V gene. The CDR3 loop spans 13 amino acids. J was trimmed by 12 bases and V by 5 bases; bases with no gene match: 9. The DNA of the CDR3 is TGTGCCAGCAGTCGCGCAGCCGCGGGGGGGCAGTTCTTC. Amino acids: CASSRAAAGGQFF.

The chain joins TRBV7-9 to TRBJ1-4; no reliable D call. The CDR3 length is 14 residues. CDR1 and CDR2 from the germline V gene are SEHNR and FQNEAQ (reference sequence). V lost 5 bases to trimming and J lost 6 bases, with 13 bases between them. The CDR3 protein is CASSQRSVDEKLFF. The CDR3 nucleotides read TGTGCCAGCAGCCAAAGGTCCGTCGATGAAAAACTGTTTTTT.

The CDR3 is CASSPSPPGTDTYNEQFF. The CDR3 DNA is TGTGCCAGCAGTCCCTCGCCCCCCGGGACAGATACTTACAATGAGCAGTTCTTC. The genes are TRBV28 and TRBJ2-1; TRBD1 agrees at 7 bases. V lost 5 bases, J lost 4 bases, and 17 bases stayed unmatched. Germline-derived CDR1 and CDR2 are MDHEN and SYDVKM. The CDR3 has 18 residues.

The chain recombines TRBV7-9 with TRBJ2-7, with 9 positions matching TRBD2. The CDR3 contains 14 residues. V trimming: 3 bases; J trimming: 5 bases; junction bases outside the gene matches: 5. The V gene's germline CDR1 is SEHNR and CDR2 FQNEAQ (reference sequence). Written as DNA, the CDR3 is TGTGCCAGCAGCTTTGCGGGAGGGGATAACGAGCAGTACTTC. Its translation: CASSFAGGDNEQYF.

DNA for the CDR3: TGTGCCAGCAGCCCCCGACTTTCGGCCCAGTACTTC. Protein sequence: CASSPRLSAQYF. The gene calls are TRBV7-2 and TRBJ2-5; no clear D. The CDR3 contains 12 residues. Germline V CDR1 and CDR2: SGHTA, FQGNSA. V gave up 5 bases and J gave up 9 bases, with 13 bases separating them.

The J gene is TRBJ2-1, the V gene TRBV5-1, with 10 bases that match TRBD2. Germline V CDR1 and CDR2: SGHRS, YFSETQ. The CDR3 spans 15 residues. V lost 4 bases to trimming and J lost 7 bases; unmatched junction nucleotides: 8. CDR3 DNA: TGCGCCAGCAGCAAAGGAGCGGGAGGGCTAAATGAGCAGTTCTTC. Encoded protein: CASSKGAGGLNEQFF.

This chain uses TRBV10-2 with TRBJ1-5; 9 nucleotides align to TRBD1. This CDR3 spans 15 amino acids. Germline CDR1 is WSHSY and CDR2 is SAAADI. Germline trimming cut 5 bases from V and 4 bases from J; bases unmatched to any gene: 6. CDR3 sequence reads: CASSKKQGANQPQHF. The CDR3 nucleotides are TGCGCCAGCAGTAAAAAACAGGGGGCAAATCAGCCCCAGCATTTT.

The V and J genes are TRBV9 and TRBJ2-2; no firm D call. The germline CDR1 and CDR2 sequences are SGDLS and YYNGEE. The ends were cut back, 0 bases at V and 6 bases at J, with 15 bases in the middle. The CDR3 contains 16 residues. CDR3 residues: CASSVAVPPDPGELFF. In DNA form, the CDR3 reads TGTGCCAGCAGCGTAGCTGTTCCCCCCGACCCCGGGGAGCTGTTTTTT.

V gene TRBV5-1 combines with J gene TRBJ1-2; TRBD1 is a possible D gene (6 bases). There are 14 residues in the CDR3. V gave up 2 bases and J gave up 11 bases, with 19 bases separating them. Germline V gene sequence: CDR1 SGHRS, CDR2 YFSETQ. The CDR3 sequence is CASSFAGTNLGYTF. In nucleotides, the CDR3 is TGCGCCAGCAGCTTCGCCGGGACAAACCTTGGGTACACCTTC.

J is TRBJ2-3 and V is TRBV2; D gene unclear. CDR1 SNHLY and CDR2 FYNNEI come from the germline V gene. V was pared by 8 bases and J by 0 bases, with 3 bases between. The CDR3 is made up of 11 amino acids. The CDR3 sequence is CASGSTDTQYF. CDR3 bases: TGTGCCAGCGGGAGCACAGATACGCAGTATTTT. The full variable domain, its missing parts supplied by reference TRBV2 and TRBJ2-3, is EPEVTQTPSHQVTQMGQEVILRCVPISNHLYFYWYRQILGQKVEFLVSFYNNEISEKSEIFDDQFSVERPDGSNFTLKIRSTKLEDSAMYFCASGSTDTQYFGPGTRLTVL.

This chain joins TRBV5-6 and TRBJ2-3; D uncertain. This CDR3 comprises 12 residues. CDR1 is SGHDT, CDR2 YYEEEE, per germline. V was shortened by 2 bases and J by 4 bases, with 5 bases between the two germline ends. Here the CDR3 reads CASSFFSDTQYF. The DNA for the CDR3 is TGTGCCAGCAGCTTCTTCTCAGATACGCAGTATTTT.

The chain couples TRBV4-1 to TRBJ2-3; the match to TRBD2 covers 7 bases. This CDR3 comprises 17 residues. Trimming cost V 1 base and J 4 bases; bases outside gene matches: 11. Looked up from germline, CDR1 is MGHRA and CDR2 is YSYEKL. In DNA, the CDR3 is TGCGCCAGCAGCCAAGTGAGGACTAGAGGGAGGGCAGATACGCAGTATTTT. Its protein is CASSQVRTRGRADTQYF.